Below, 18 T cell receptor beta chains from the same sample are listed, as sequenced in a study (TCRdb year 2016). Libraries were made using RT-PCR. The instrument was an Illumina MiSeq. TCRdb's own reprocessing of the public reads used fastp at Q25 and MiXCR and kept productive beta chains. Under each unique CDR3 protein, matching rows form one entry showing the most common genes and DNA. The sample table lists fewer than 800,000 distinct CDR3 sequences, 13% to 15% of them with a count of one. The ten most abundant clones make up roughly 3.9% of the sample. The material sequenced was memory CD4+ T cells from blood. Receptor source: a female donor in good health, serving as a healthy control.

This chain joins TRBV4-2 and TRBJ2-1; D ambiguous. CDR1 and CDR2 from the germline V gene are LGHNA and YNFKEQ. CDR3 length: 15 residues. V gave up 0 bases and J gave up 4 bases, with 10 bases separating them. The CDR3 sequence is CASSQEGSQYNEQFF. The CDR3 nucleotides read TGTGCCAGCAGCCAAGAGGGAAGCCAGTACAATGAGCAGTTCTTC.

The chain links TRBV25-1 to TRBJ2-1, with D hard to call. Germline lookup yields CDR1 MGHDK and CDR2 SYGVNS. The CDR3 totals 15 residues. V was pared by 0 bases and J by 5 bases, with 11 bases between. CDR3 in DNA: TGTGCCAGCAGTGAATATCCCCGGTCTAACAATGAGCAGTTCTTC. Its translation is CASSEYPRSNNEQFF.

This clonotype occurred a few times. The J gene is TRBJ2-5, the V gene TRBV24-1; D is possibly TRBD2 (6 bases). The germline V gene encodes CDR1 KGHDR and CDR2 SFDVKD. The CDR3 totals 16 residues. V was shortened by 6 bases and J by 4 bases, with 20 bases between the two germline ends. CDR3 in amino acids: CATSPKVAGRIETQYF. The DNA of the CDR3 is TGTGCCACCAGTCCCAAGGTCGCGGGGAGGATAGAGACCCAGTACTTC.

V and J are TRBV20-1 and TRBJ2-7, with D hard to call. Between the trimmed V and J ends, which lost 2 bases and 2 bases, there was a span of 10 bases. CDR1 and CDR2 from the germline V gene are DFQATT and SNEGSKA (reference sequence). This CDR3 comprises 13 residues. The CDR3 loop reads CSARPQAAYEQYF. In DNA, the CDR3 is TGCAGTGCTAGACCCCAGGCCGCCTACGAGCAGTACTTC.

This chain uses TRBV6-5 with TRBJ2-5, with 8 positions matching TRBD1. The germline gives CDR1 MNHEY, CDR2 SVGAGI. This CDR3 is 14 amino acids long. V was pared by 6 bases and J by 9 bases, with 12 bases of the junction left unmatched. CDR3 in amino acids: CASRDQGARQPQYF. Written as DNA, the CDR3 is TGTGCCAGCAGGGATCAGGGGGCTAGGCAGCCCCAGTACTTC.

A few counts support this clonotype. V usage is TRBV9 and J usage is TRBJ1-4, with D tentatively TRBD1 (5 bases). This CDR3 region has 14 residues. Trimming shortened V by 4 bases and J by 7 bases, and 14 bases separated the two germline ends. The germline V gene encodes CDR1 SGDLS and CDR2 YYNGEE. The CDR3 bases are TGTGCCAGCAGCATCCAGGGTACGAGTGAAAAACTGTTTTTT. It is translated as CASSIQGTSEKLFF. The variable domain in full, with the rest retrieved from reference TRBV9 and TRBJ1-4, is DSGVTQTPKHLITATGQRVTLRCSPRSGDLSVYWYQQSLDQGLQFLIQYYNGEERAKGNILERFSAQQFPDLHSELNLSSLELGDSALYFCASSIQGTSEKLFFGSGTQLSVL.

This clonotype was counted ten times or more. The V gene is TRBV6-2 or TRBV6-3, the J gene TRBJ1-5; D perhaps matches TRBD1 (6 bases). Looked up from germline, CDR1 is MNHEY and CDR2 is SVGEGT. Trimming shortened V by 8 bases and J by 6 bases, and 8 bases separated the two germline ends. The CDR3 contains 11 residues. The CDR3, as DNA: TGTGCCAGCGGAGGGGGTCAGCCCCAGCATTTT. This gives the protein CASGGGQPQHF.

This clonotype has at least ten counts. The genes are TRBV7-9 and TRBJ2-3; 11 nucleotides match TRBD1. J gave up 2 bases and V 0 bases, and 4 bases lay outside the gene matches. The CDR3 is 17 residues long. From germline, CDR1 is SEHNR and CDR2 FQNEAQ (reference sequence). The CDR3 sequence: CASSLARTGGTTDTQYF. The CDR3 DNA reads as TGTGCCAGCAGCTTAGCGAGGACAGGGGGCACCACAGATACGCAGTATTTT.

The chain carries TRBV5-1 and TRBJ2-3, with 10 bases identical to TRBD2. V lost 2 bases to trimming and J lost 1 base; unmatched junction nucleotides: 7. The CDR3 has 17 residues. Per germline, CDR1 SGHRS and CDR2 YFSETQ. CDR3 in DNA: TGCGCCAGCAGCTTAGTCGCTAGCGGGGGTGGCACAGATACGCAGTATTTT. Translation gives CASSLVASGGGTDTQYF.

This clonotype was seen just once. The chain recombines TRBV7-2 with TRBJ2-1, with D perhaps TRBD2 (6 bases). CDR1 and CDR2 from the germline V gene are SGHTA and FQGNSA. The CDR3 has 12 residues. The germline V and J ends were trimmed by 3 bases and 14 bases, with 14 bases remaining between them. The CDR3 loop is CASSFPGEFEFF. The CDR3, as DNA: TGTGCCAGCAGCTTCCCGGGGGAGTTCGAGTTCTTC. The full variable domain, completed using reference TRBV7-2 and TRBJ2-1, is GAGVSQSPSNKVTEKGKDVELRCDPISGHTALYWYRQSLGQGLEFLIYFQGNSAPDKSGLPSDRFSAERTGGSVSTLTIQRTQQEDSAVYLCASSFPGEFEFFGPGTRLTVL.

This clonotype was picked up a small number of times. The chain combines TRBV6-1 with TRBJ2-7; D gene ambiguous. V lost 0 bases and J 11 bases, leaving 14 bases between the germline ends. The CDR3 is made up of 13 amino acids. Germline CDR1 is MNHNS and CDR2 is SASEGT. The CDR3 region has the DNA TGTGCCAGCAGTGAAGCCACCTCGGCGTCTAAGTACTTC. It specifies CASSEATSASKYF.

This clonotype was observed a few times. The chain recombines TRBV28 with TRBJ2-1; 8 bases match TRBD2. Germline assignment: CDR1 MDHEN and CDR2 SYDVKM. The CDR3 contains 16 residues. Trimming cost V 7 bases and J 9 bases; bases outside gene matches: 17. The CDR3 loop reads CASTLGGLAGLFEQFF. CDR3 DNA: TGTGCCAGCACCCTAGGAGGCCTAGCGGGCCTTTTTGAGCAGTTCTTC.

In this sample, this clonotype turned up a few times. The V and J genes are TRBV10-3 and TRBJ1-5; no clear D. The CDR3 covers 15 residues. V lost 10 bases, J lost 0 bases, and 16 bases lay in between. The germline gives CDR1 ENHRY, CDR2 SYGVKD. CDR3 amino acids: CATSSEIYSNQPQHF. The DNA for the CDR3 is TGTGCCACCTCTTCGGAGATTTATAGCAATCAGCCCCAGCATTTT.

This clonotype has only a few counts. V and J are TRBV20-1 and TRBJ2-7; no clear D. Germline V gene lookup returns CDR1 DFQATT and CDR2 SNEGSKA (reference sequence). V was pared by 1 base and J by 1 base, with 14 bases between. The CDR3 spans 15 residues. The CDR3 sequence is CSARVSPNYSYEQYF. The CDR3 DNA sequence: TGCAGTGCTAGAGTCTCCCCGAACTATTCCTACGAGCAGTACTTC.

Ten or more counts support this clonotype. The V and J genes are TRBV7-9 and TRBJ2-1; D unresolved. CDR1 is SEHNR and CDR2 is FQNEAQ in the germline V gene (reference sequence). Trimming left V 3 bases short and J 7 bases short, with 7 bases between. The CDR3 is 12 amino acids. Written as DNA, the CDR3 is TGTGCCAGCAGCTTGGCGTCTAATGAGCAGTTCTTC. Translating it yields CASSLASNEQFF. The complete variable domain, with remaining parts taken from reference TRBV7-9 and TRBJ2-1, reads DTGVSQNPRHKITKRGQNVTFRCDPISEHNRLYWYRQTLGQGPEFLTYFQNEAQLEKSRLLSDRFSAERPKGSFSTLEIQRTEQGDSAMYLCASSLASNEQFFGPGTRLTVL.

The sample holds a few counts of this clonotype. In DNA, the CDR3 is TGCAGTGCTAGAGATGTCCAGCGGGGCGACAATGAGCAGTTCTTC. Protein sequence: CSARDVQRGDNEQFF. The chain recombines TRBV20-1 with TRBJ2-1; 7 bases are a match to TRBD2. CDR1 and CDR2 from the germline V gene are DFQATT and SNEGSKA (reference sequence). J lost 5 bases, V lost 0 bases, and 7 bases had no gene match. The CDR3 has 15 amino acids.

This clonotype came up many times. It is unclear where the CDR3 begins or ends on the DNA, so no DNA is shown, and the CDR3 is as TCRdb lists it. This chain uses TRBV12-3 or TRBV12-4 with TRBJ2-7; the DNA was not compared with TRBD1, the D call given in the table. Counting both end residues, the CDR3 totals 16 amino acids. The CDR3 loop reads CASSFGAGYSSYEQYF.

This clonotype was detected ten times or more. The rearrangement uses TRBV29-1 and TRBJ2-7; D may be TRBD1 (7 bases). Germline lookup yields CDR1 SQVTM and CDR2 ANQGSEA. The CDR3 totals 12 residues. V shed 2 bases and J shed 3 bases, with 8 bases lying between them. CDR3 loop: CSVEQGGYEQYF. Here the CDR3 DNA reads TGCAGCGTTGAACAGGGGGGCTACGAGCAGTACTTC.